The T cell receptor (beta chain) described here comes from a study of T cell responses to AZD1222 COVID-19 vaccine. Overall study findings and caveats: Only five to seven individuals given AZD1222 were seropositive at baseline. There were mostly white British donors and more females than males, and clonal diversity was possibly underestimated. CD4 TCRs linked to vaccination spanned spike, dominating at 160-218 and 743-854.

Only in-frame clones appear in the TCRdb table, and some are missing; sequencing was by immunoSEQ multiplex PCR. The sample lists some 90,000 clones; roughly 88% were seen once. From germline, CDR1 is SGHDN and CDR2 FVKESK. Trimming removed 0 bases at V and 7 bases at J, with 15 bases between. The CDR3 runs to 16 residues. On this clone: What it binds is not known.

J is TRBJ1-4 and V is TRBV14; perhaps TRBD1 as D (6 bases). Source: peripheral blood, taken on day 0 of AZD1222 vaccination. The sequence was obtained from an adult in good health. Here the CDR3 reads CASSQDLKTGREKLFF. The DNA of the CDR3 is TGTGCCAGCAGCCAAGATCTGAAGACAGGTCGTGAAAAACTGTTTTTT. The variable domain in full, with the rest retrieved from reference TRBV14 and TRBJ1-4, is EAGVTQFPSHSVIEKGQTVTLRCDPISGHDNLYWYRRVMGKEIKFLLHFVKESKQDESGMPNNRFLAERTGGTYSTLKVQPAELEDSGVYFCASSQDLKTGREKLFFGSGTQLSVL.